These 27 T cell receptor beta chains were sequenced from one sample in a study of spatial heterogeneity in lung cancer. Overall study findings and caveats: Expanded intratumoral alpha and beta TCR counts tracked tumor mutation counts.

TCRdb processed the 5' RACE reads anew with MiXCR; each CDR3 protein has one entry. The table has around 4,000 distinct CDR3 sequences, about a tenth seen once. Time point noted: sample taken at primary tumor resection. No antigen has been assigned to these receptors. Sequences were derived from lung tumor tissue, sampled at surgery. The receptors were sampled from a male donor with early-stage non-small cell lung cancer.

The table lists this clonotype with a few counts. The genes are TRBV28 and TRBJ1-2, with D possibly TRBD1 on 5 matching bases. Germline V gives CDR1 MDHEN, CDR2 SYDVKM. This CDR3 has 15 amino acids. V lost 4 bases and J 4 bases, leaving 16 bases between the germline ends. As DNA, the CDR3 is TGTGCCAGCAGTTACGGGACGGAAGACCTCTATGGCTACACCTTC. It codes for CASSYGTEDLYGYTF.

The V and J genes are TRBV5-1 and TRBJ2-1; 12 bases line up with TRBD2. This CDR3 has 17 residues. V lost 0 bases to trimming and J lost 2 bases; unmatched junction nucleotides: 3. Germline CDR1 SGHRS, CDR2 YFSETQ. CDR3 nucleotide sequence: TGCGCCAGCAGCTTGGCGTCTAGCGGGAGGGCCTACAATGAGCAGTTCTTC. This encodes CASSLASSGRAYNEQFF.

This clonotype rates as medium-sized. The V gene is TRBV28, the J gene TRBJ2-7; D call uncertain. The CDR3 loop spans 14 amino acids. The germline V gene encodes CDR1 MDHEN and CDR2 SYDVKM. Trimming took off 6 bases at V and 2 bases at J, with 14 bases between the two ends. The CDR3 sequence is CASSVGGGAYEQYV. CDR3 nucleotide sequence: TGTGCCAGCAGCGTTGGTGGCGGAGCCTACGAGCAGTACGTC.

There are a few counts of this clonotype. The V call is TRBV7-9, the J call TRBJ1-1; D gene unclear. The CDR3 contains 17 residues. CDR1 is SEHNR, CDR2 FQNEAQ, per germline (reference sequence). Trimming cost V 5 bases and J 0 bases, with 19 bases left between them. CDR3 sequence reads: CASSPDPVGWMNTEAFF. The DNA of the CDR3 is TGTGCCAGCAGCCCGGACCCTGTGGGGTGGATGAACACTGAAGCTTTCTTT.

By share, this clonotype ranks as medium-sized. The chain uses TRBV13 and TRBJ1-4; D gene unclear. The CDR3 has 14 amino acids. The V gene lost 3 bases and the J gene lost 5 bases, with 10 bases spanning the gap. Per the germline V gene, CDR1 is PRHDT and CDR2 is FYEKMQ (reference sequence). CDR3 nucleotide sequence: TGTGCCAGCAGCTTGGATAGGGAAAATGAAAAACTGTTTTTT. This gives the protein CASSLDRENEKLFF.

The V and J genes are TRBV6-2 or TRBV6-3 and TRBJ2-1; 12 bases match TRBD2. The CDR3 consists of 16 residues. Germline CDR1 is MNHEY and CDR2 is SVGEGT. Germline trimming cut 4 bases from V and 6 bases from J; bases unmatched to any gene: 7. The CDR3 DNA is TGTGCCAGCAGTTCCCTGGGACTAGCGGGTACCAATGAGCAGTTCTTC. This translates into CASSSLGLAGTNEQFF.

V usage is TRBV5-6 and J usage is TRBJ2-2; TRBD2 matches at 9 bases. The V gene's germline CDR1 is SGHDT and CDR2 YYEEEE. The junction had 13 bases not matched to a gene; V was cut back by 5 bases and J by 5 bases. The CDR3 extends over 17 amino acids. DNA of the CDR3: TGTGCCAGCAGAAACCAAAACGGGACTAGCCGAACCGGGGAGCTGTTTTTT. Its translation is CASRNQNGTSRTGELFF.

This clonotype was seen a handful of times. The V call is TRBV5-1, the J call TRBJ2-3; 8 positions agree with TRBD1. The ends lost 4 bases at V and 6 bases at J; junction bases unmatched: 7. The V gene's germline CDR1 is SGHRS and CDR2 YFSETQ. This CDR3 is 14 amino acids long. DNA for the CDR3: TGCGCCAGCAGCACCGGACAGGGTCAGGATACGCAGTATTTT. It specifies CASSTGQGQDTQYF.

CDR3 in DNA: TGTGCCAGCAGCTTGACTAGCGGGGGCCGTCAAGAGACCCAGTACTTC. Translated: CASSLTSGGRQETQYF. The J gene is TRBJ2-5, the V gene TRBV5-4; TRBD2 agrees at 11 bases. Unmatched junction bases numbered 4, after V lost 1 base and J lost 2 bases. This CDR3 is 16 amino acids long. CDR1 SGHNT and CDR2 YYREEE come from the germline V gene (reference sequence).

This chain uses TRBV20-1 with TRBJ1-1; a possible D gene is TRBD1 (6 bases). The CDR3 consists of 16 residues. V lost 1 base and J lost 3, with 18 bases in between. Germline-derived CDR1 and CDR2 are DFQATT and SNEGSKA (reference sequence). CDR3 protein: CSARVFRGEVDTEAFF. The CDR3 bases are TGCAGTGCTAGAGTATTTAGGGGGGAGGTGGACACTGAAGCTTTCTTT.

The rearrangement links TRBV30 to TRBJ1-1; D remains unclear. From germline, CDR1 is GTSNPN and CDR2 SVGIG (reference sequence). Trimming cost V 5 bases and J 1 base, with 14 bases left between them. The CDR3 has 14 residues. The CDR3 is CAWGSGRKNTEAFF. The CDR3 nucleotides read TGTGCCTGGGGTTCAGGAAGAAAGAACACTGAAGCTTTCTTT.

This clonotype was picked up a small number of times. The chain combines TRBV20-1 with TRBJ2-3; D may match TRBD1 or TRBD2 (7 bases each). Trimming removed 6 bases from V and 6 bases from J, with 13 bases in between. CDR3 length equals 12 residues. Per germline, CDR1 DFQATT and CDR2 SNEGSKA (reference sequence). CDR3 sequence: CSAPGGEDTQYF. The CDR3 coding sequence is TGCAGTGCCCCAGGGGGGGAGGATACGCAGTATTTT.

The table lists this clonotype with many counts. This chain links TRBV18 with TRBJ1-2; 7 nucleotides agree with TRBD1. J gave up 4 bases and V 3 bases, and 2 bases lay outside the gene matches. CDR3 size: 13 residues. Germline lookup yields CDR1 KGHSH and CDR2 LQKENI. This CDR3 reads CASSPGQLYGYTF. The CDR3, as DNA: TGTGCCAGCTCACCGGGACAGCTCTATGGCTACACCTTC.

The V and J genes are TRBV7-2 and TRBJ1-6; no definite D call. The CDR3 consists of 15 residues. CDR1 and CDR2 (germline): SGHTA, FQGNSA. V lost 0 bases, J lost 5 bases, and 8 bases lay in between. The CDR3 sequence is CASSLAATNNSPLHF. The CDR3 nucleotides are TGTGCCAGCAGCTTAGCCGCGACTAATAATTCACCCCTCCACTTT.

This clonotype has just a few counts. The V call is TRBV7-8, the J call TRBJ1-5; a possible D gene is TRBD1 (5 bases). The CDR3 sequence is 18 residues long. Germline values: CDR1 SGHVS, CDR2 FQNEAQ. V was trimmed by 3 bases and J by 2 bases, leaving 20 bases between them. In DNA, the CDR3 is TGTGCCAGCAGCTTGATGGGTTGGGGCAGGGAGGGCAATCAGCCCCAGCATTTT. It is translated as CASSLMGWGREGNQPQHF. Variable domain in full (rest from reference TRBV7-8 and TRBJ1-5): GAGVSQSPRYKVAKRGQDVALRCDPISGHVSLFWYQQALGQGPEFLTYFQNEAQLDKSGLPSDRFFAERPEGSVSTLKIQRTQQEDSAVYLCASSLMGWGREGNQPQHFGDGTRLSIL.

The V and J genes are TRBV7-6 and TRBJ2-6; D perhaps matches TRBD2 (7 bases). This CDR3 comprises 16 residues. Trimming removed 0 bases at V and 4 bases at J, with 10 bases between. CDR1 is SGHVS and CDR2 is FNYEAQ in the germline V gene. The CDR3 DNA follows: TGTGCCAGCAGCTTAGCCGGGGGGACAGGGGCCAACGTCCTGACTTTC. Protein sequence: CASSLAGGTGANVLTF.

In this sample, this clonotype turned up a few times. The chain joins TRBV7-3 to TRBJ1-6, with 7 bases fitting TRBD1. V trimming: 4 bases; J trimming: 6 bases; junction bases outside the gene matches: 6. Germline CDR1 reads SGHTA; CDR2 reads FQGTGA. This CDR3 comprises 15 residues. CDR3 loop: CASSSGQAINSPLHF. CDR3 coding DNA: TGTGCCAGCAGCTCCGGACAGGCGATTAATTCACCCCTCCACTTT.

In this sample, this clonotype turned up many times. J is TRBJ2-7 and V is TRBV3-1, with D possibly matching TRBD1 (5 bases). The CDR3 length is 16 residues. The V end lost 0 bases, the J end lost 1 base, and 13 bases lay between the germline ends. Germline V gene lookup returns CDR1 LGHDT and CDR2 YNNKEL (reference sequence). The DNA for the CDR3 is TGTGCCAGCAGCCAAGATCAGGGCCAAAAGTCCTACGAGCAGTACTTC. Its translation is CASSQDQGQKSYEQYF.

This clonotype was recorded a few times. The rearrangement uses TRBV27 and TRBJ2-5; the D is unclear. With 6 bases removed from V and 8 bases from J, the gap between germline ends came to 22 bases. The germline V gene has CDR1 MNHEY and CDR2 SMNVEV (reference sequence). The CDR3 contains 15 residues. The CDR3 here is CASRPLFSERSTQYF. The CDR3 DNA is TGTGCCAGCAGGCCCTTATTTTCCGAACGGAGTACCCAGTACTTC.

Sample share makes this clonotype medium-sized (0.01 to 0.1%). The chain has TRBV28 and TRBJ2-3; D gene ambiguous. Germline CDR1 is MDHEN and CDR2 is SYDVKM. This CDR3 has 14 residues. V was cut by 3 bases and J by 4 bases, with 11 bases left in between. CDR3 coding DNA: TGTGCCAGCAGTTTTGGGGTGAGCCCAGATACGCAGTATTTT. Translated, it gives CASSFGVSPDTQYF.

In its sample, this clonotype is medium-sized. The V gene is TRBV28, the J gene TRBJ2-7; D may match TRBD1 or TRBD2 (5 bases each). Trimming stripped 6 bases from V and 4 bases from J, with 13 bases between. This CDR3 comprises 13 residues. Germline V lookup: CDR1 MDHEN, CDR2 SYDVKM. The CDR3, as DNA: TGTGCCAGCAGAAACCGGGACGGATACGAGCAGTACGTC. Translating gives CASRNRDGYEQYV.

This clonotype was seen only a few times. The chain carries TRBV6-6 and TRBJ2-7; 8 bases are a match to TRBD1. Germline V lookup: CDR1 MNHNY, CDR2 SVGAGI (reference sequence). CDR3 length: 12 amino acids. V gave up 6 bases and J gave up 9 bases; unmatched junction bases: 7. This CDR3 reads CASRGQGAGQYF. The DNA for the CDR3 is TGTGCCAGCAGGGGCCAGGGGGCCGGGCAGTACTTC.

CDR3 sequence (DNA): TGTGCCAGCAGCTTAACGCACGCGGGGGGCGCCTCCTCCTACAATGAGCAGTTCTTC. Protein: CASSLTHAGGASSYNEQFF. The rearrangement uses TRBV7-3 and TRBJ2-1; TRBD2 matches 8 bases. Trimming took 0 bases from V and 0 from J; bases not matched to a gene: 10. Germline loops: CDR1 SGHTA, CDR2 FQGTGA. There are 19 residues in the CDR3.

This clonotype was counted many times. The rearrangement joins TRBV7-8 to TRBJ1-5; D is possibly TRBD1 (5 bases). Germline assignment: CDR1 SGHVS and CDR2 FQNEAQ. V was shortened by 1 base and J by 3 bases, with 10 bases between the two germline ends. The CDR3 is made up of 15 amino acids. The CDR3 nucleotides are TGTGCCAGCAGCTTAGAAGCAGGGCCCAATCAGCCCCAGCATTTT. Its protein product is CASSLEAGPNQPQHF.

This clonotype qualifies as medium-sized. The genes are TRBV5-1 and TRBJ1-3; 10 nucleotides match TRBD1. CDR1 and CDR2 from the germline V gene are SGHRS and YFSETQ. The CDR3 loop spans 16 amino acids. Trimming cost V 5 bases and J 2 bases; bases outside gene matches: 7. In nucleotides, the CDR3 is TGCGCCAGCAGTCCAACCGGGACAGGGGCTGGAAACACCATATATTTT. Protein: CASSPTGTGAGNTIYF.

This chain joins TRBV27 and TRBJ1-1; no firm D call. The CDR3 runs 15 residues. Germline V lookup: CDR1 MNHEY, CDR2 SMNVEV (reference sequence). The germline V and J ends were trimmed by 0 bases and 5 bases, with 13 bases remaining between them. The CDR3 coding sequence is TGTGCCAGCAGTTTATCTCGGACGGCCGGAACTGAAGCTTTCTTT. Protein sequence: CASSLSRTAGTEAFF.

This rearrangement joins TRBV7-3 to TRBJ2-2; D may be TRBD2 (5 bases). V was shortened by 1 base and J by 3 bases, with 12 bases between the two germline ends. CDR1 and CDR2 (germline): SGHTA, FQGTGA. The CDR3 runs 16 residues. Written as DNA, the CDR3 is TGTGCCAGCAGCTTAAATCCGGGATCGGACACCGGGGAGCTGTTTTTT. Amino acid sequence: CASSLNPGSDTGELFF. The complete variable domain, with remaining parts taken from reference TRBV7-3 and TRBJ2-2, reads GAGVSQTPSNKVTEKGKYVELRCDPISGHTALYWYRQSLGQGPEFLIYFQGTGAADDSGLPNDRFFAVRPEGSVSTLKIQRTERGDSAVYLCASSLNPGSDTGELFFGEGSRLTVL.